This T cell receptor beta chain was captured in a study of cytomegalovirus exposure and HLA in healthy donors. The germline gives CDR1 SQVTM, CDR2 ANQGSEA. CDR3 length equals 15 residues. Unmatched junction bases numbered 5, after V lost 1 base and J lost 3 bases. Primers: 60 Vbeta forward and 13 Jbeta reverse. Sequencing used immunoSEQ multiplex PCR; TCRdb keeps in-frame clones, though not all of them. In the table there are 150,000 to 190,000 clones, 70% to 90% of which are singletons. The sequence derives from a woman aged 18-30 years in good health and CMV-seronegative. J is TRBJ2-7 and V is TRBV29-1, with 11 bases identical to TRBD2. Sequencing was carried out using PBMCs. DNA for the CDR3: TGCAGCGTTGAAGGGCTAGCGGGGGGCCTCTACGAGCAGTACTTC. Translating gives CSVEGLAGGLYEQYF.